This is a list of T cell receptor beta chains from one sample in a study of shared clonotypes between healthy human individuals. Method: immunoSEQ multiplex PCR; TCRdb's copy keeps in-frame clones and lacks some. The profile shows some 2,500,000 clones, 80% to 95% of them singletons. Source material: naive CD4+ T cells from PBMCs. Receptors originate from a man between 18 and 35 years old in good health. Some clones in this sample may be carry-over from other donors' samples. Both conserved end residues are part of each CDR3. The order of the fields is J gene, clone size, D gene, V gene, CDR3 DNA, CDR3 protein. D genes are given only for firm matches. The size entry is marked missing in some rows and otherwise reads once, few, many or a size class.

J: TRBJ1-2
size: -
D: -
V: TRBV5-4
DNA: TGTGCCAGCAGCCGTTTATATCTCCATGGCTACACCTTC
CDR3: CASSRLYLHGYTF

J: TRBJ1-2
size: -
D: -
V: TRBV7-8
DNA: TGTGCCAGCATAAAAGACAGCGCTATCTCGTATGGCTACACCTTC
CDR3: CASIKDSAISYGYTF

J: TRBJ1-1
size: -
D: TRBD1
V: TRBV5-1
DNA: TGCGCCAGCAGCCTGCGGACAGGGAACACTGAAGCTTTCTTT
CDR3: CASSLRTGNTEAFF

J: TRBJ1-1
size: -
D: -
V: TRBV7-9
DNA: TGTGCCAGCAGCTCGGTGGGACCGAACACTGAAGCTTTCTTT
CDR3: CASSSVGPNTEAFF

J: TRBJ2-7
size: -
D: -
V: TRBV28
DNA: TGTGCCAGCACCTCCGGGTATTTGTACGAGCAGTACTTC
CDR3: CASTSGYLYEQYF

J: TRBJ2-7
size: -
D: -
V: TRBV10-3
DNA: TGTGCCATCAGTGAGTCGGTAGAGGGCTCCTACGAGCAGTACTTC
CDR3: CAISESVEGSYEQYF

J: TRBJ2-7
size: -
D: -
V: TRBV5-6
DNA: TGTGCCAGCAGCTTGATGGGCAGGGACCCCTACGAGCAGTACTTC
CDR3: CASSLMGRDPYEQYF

J: TRBJ2-7
size: -
D: -
V: TRBV30
DNA: TGTGCCTGGGAAGATTGGGACTCCTACGAGCAGTACTTC
CDR3: CAWEDWDSYEQYF

J: TRBJ1-2
size: -
D: -
V: TRBV5-1
DNA: TGCGCCAGCAGCTTGGCGGCAGGGGTTTCCTATGGCTACACCTTC
CDR3: CASSLAAGVSYGYTF

J: TRBJ2-3
size: -
D: TRBD2
V: TRBV6-6
DNA: TGTGCCAGCGTCTTTAGCGGGAGCGGGCGGGATACGCAGTATTTT
CDR3: CASVFSGSGRDTQYF

J: TRBJ1-1
size: -
D: -
V: TRBV5-1
DNA: TGCGCCAGCAGCTTGCTCGGGGGGCAAGGACTCTCTGAAGCTTTCTTT
CDR3: CASSLLGGQGLSEAFF

J: TRBJ1-5
size: -
D: -
V: TRBV7-3
DNA: TGTGCCAGCAGCACAAGGTGGCAGGGGTATCCTCATGGCAATCAGCCCCAGCATTTT
CDR3: CASSTRWQGYPHGNQPQHF

J: TRBJ2-5
size: -
D: TRBD1
V: TRBV9
DNA: TGTGCCAGCAGCCGGCGACAGGGGCAAGAGACCCAGTACTTC
CDR3: CASSRRQGQETQYF

J: TRBJ2-3
size: -
D: -
V: TRBV29-1
DNA: TGCGGGGCGAGCTACCGCCTTAGCACAGATACGCAGTATTTT
CDR3: CGASYRLSTDTQYF

J: TRBJ1-2
size: -
D: -
V: TRBV19
DNA: TGTGCCAGTAGTCCCACAGCGTACGGCTACACCTTC
CDR3: CASSPTAYGYTF

J: TRBJ2-3
size: once
D: TRBD1
V: TRBV5-1
DNA: TGCGCCAGCAGCCGTCCGGGACAGGGCTTAACCGGGGCGATGGATACGCAGTATTTT
CDR3: CASSRPGQGLTGAMDTQYF

J: TRBJ2-7
size: once
D: TRBD2
V: TRBV27
DNA: TGTGCCAGAAAGGTTTTGCGGGGGGCAAGCTACGAGCAGTACTTC
CDR3: CARKVLRGASYEQYF

J: TRBJ1-5
size: -
D: -
V: TRBV28
DNA: TGTGCCAGCAGTTTTCGGGGCGGGCAGCCCCAGCATTTT
CDR3: CASSFRGGQPQHF

J: TRBJ2-5
size: -
D: -
V: TRBV9
DNA: TGTGCCAGCAGCGTAAGCCCGGGGCGGCAAGAGACCCAGTACTTC
CDR3: CASSVSPGRQETQYF

J: TRBJ2-7
size: -
D: TRBD2
V: TRBV5-4
DNA: TGTGCCAGCAGCTTGGGACTAGCGGGAGGGCCGGACGAGCAGTACTTC
CDR3: CASSLGLAGGPDEQYF